The 9 T cell receptor beta chains in this list originate from one sample, sequenced in a study of blood T cell repertoires in COVID-19 (dated by TCRdb to the early 2020s). Library construction relied on the immunoSEQ multiplex PCR assay. The source is immuneACCESS, and TCRdb retained only in-frame sequences with V and J called. Part of the clones is not carried over; for the studies checked, unresolved V genes explain less than half of this, and the remainder is unexplained. For this sample there are around 76,000 clones; 65% to 90% appear just once. The top ten hold 6.9% of the sample. Sequencing input: peripheral blood. Every receptor here comes from a man aged 25 to 40 with COVID-19, enrolled during active disease.

A few counts support this clone. CDR3 region: CATSDSGTGGLPDTQYF. CDR3 coding DNA: TGTGCCACCAGTGATTCCGGGACAGGGGGCCTTCCAGATACGCAGTATTTT. The rearrangement links TRBV24-1 to TRBJ2-3, with TRBD1 matching 12 bases. Per the germline V gene, CDR1 is KGHDR and CDR2 is SFDVKD. J gave up 4 bases and V 2 bases, and 6 bases lay outside the gene matches. CDR3 length: 17 amino acids.

This clone was recorded only once. The chain has TRBV27 and TRBJ2-2; no clear D. The CDR3 contains 12 residues. Germline CDR1 is MNHEY and CDR2 is SMNVEV (reference sequence). Trimming stripped 3 bases from V and 6 bases from J, with 5 bases between. The CDR3 region is CASSFGPGELFF. The CDR3 DNA follows: TGTGCCAGCAGTTTTGGCCCCGGGGAGCTGTTTTTT.

The J gene is TRBJ2-7, the V gene TRBV28, with TRBD2 as a possible D gene (6 bases). The CDR3 consists of 13 residues. V lost 7 bases, J lost 3 bases, and 13 bases lay in between. Germline V gives CDR1 MDHEN, CDR2 SYDVKM. The CDR3 DNA is TGTGCCAGCAACCTACTAGCTATCTACGAGCAGTACTTC. It encodes CASNLLAIYEQYF.

The J gene is TRBJ1-1, the V gene TRBV11-2; 7 bases fit TRBD1. Germline V gene data show CDR1 as SGHAT and CDR2 as FQNNGV. Trimming removed 0 bases from V and 4 bases from J; junction bases left unmatched: 5. This CDR3 is 15 amino acids long. CDR3 bases: TGTGCCAGCAGCTTAGACGGTAACAGGGGCACTGAAGCTTTCTTT. Its translation is CASSLDGNRGTEAFF.

This clone has more than one count but fewer than ten. Other DNA sequences in this specimen translate into the identical CDR3. The chain has TRBV29-1 and TRBJ1-2, with 12 bases matching TRBD1. Germline CDR1 SQVTM, CDR2 ANQGSEA. With 4 bases clipped from V and 5 bases from J, the junction kept 5 bases outside the gene matches. The CDR3 loop spans 14 amino acids. The CDR3 protein is CSVVGDRGLYGYTF. CDR3 DNA sequence: TGCAGCGTTGTAGGGGACAGGGGGCTTTATGGCTACACCTTC.

The chain joins TRBV10-2 to TRBJ1-5; a weak D match, TRBD1 (5 bases). Trimming took off 4 bases at V and 0 bases at J, with 13 bases between the two ends. The CDR3 has 16 amino acids. Germline V gene sequence: CDR1 WSHSY, CDR2 SAAADI. In nucleotides, the CDR3 is TGCGCCAGCAGTGCTGGGCAGGGCCATAGCAATCAGCCCCAGCATTTT. It encodes CASSAGQGHSNQPQHF.

The gene calls are TRBV4-3 and TRBJ1-4; 10 positions agree with TRBD1. The CDR3 totals 19 residues. Per germline, CDR1 LGHNA and CDR2 YSLEER. V trimming: 0 bases; J trimming: 8 bases; junction bases outside the gene matches: 15. The CDR3 spells CASSQDSGQGVGMLEKLFF. DNA for the CDR3: TGCGCCAGCAGCCAAGATTCCGGACAGGGGGTGGGAATGTTGGAAAAACTGTTTTTT.

The genes are TRBV18 and TRBJ1-6; unclear D gene. CDR1 and CDR2 (germline): KGHSH, LQKENI. This CDR3 contains 14 residues. V was clipped by 3 bases and J by 14 bases, with 17 bases between them. This CDR3 reads CASSPLREGSALHF. The CDR3 nucleotides read TGTGCCAGCTCACCGTTGAGGGAGGGCTCGGCCCTCCACTTT.

V and J are TRBV10-1 and TRBJ2-3; 10 nucleotides match TRBD2. Germline V gene sequence: CDR1 WNHNN, CDR2 SYGVQD (reference sequence). The CDR3 extends over 16 amino acids. V dropped 3 bases and J dropped 6; count of bases not matched to a gene: 9. The chain's CDR3 is CASSEQASGSSDTQYF. CDR3 coding DNA: TGCGCCAGCAGTGAACAGGCTAGCGGGAGTTCGGATACGCAGTATTTT.